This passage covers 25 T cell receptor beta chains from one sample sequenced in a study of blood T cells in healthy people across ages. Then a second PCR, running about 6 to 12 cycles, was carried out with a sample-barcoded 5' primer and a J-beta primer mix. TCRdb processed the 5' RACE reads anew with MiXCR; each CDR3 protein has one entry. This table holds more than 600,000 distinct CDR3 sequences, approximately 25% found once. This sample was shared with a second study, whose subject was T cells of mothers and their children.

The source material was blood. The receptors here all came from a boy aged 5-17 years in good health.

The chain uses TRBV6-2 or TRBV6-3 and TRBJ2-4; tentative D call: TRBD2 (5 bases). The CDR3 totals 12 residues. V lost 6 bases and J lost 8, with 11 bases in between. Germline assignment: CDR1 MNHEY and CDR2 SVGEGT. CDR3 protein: CASRQGRDIQYF. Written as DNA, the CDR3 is TGTGCCAGCAGGCAAGGGCGGGACATTCAGTACTTC.

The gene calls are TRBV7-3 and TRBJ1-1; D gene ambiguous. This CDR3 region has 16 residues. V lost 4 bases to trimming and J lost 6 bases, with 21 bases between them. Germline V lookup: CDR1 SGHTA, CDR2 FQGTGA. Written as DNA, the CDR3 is TGTGCCAGCAGCTCAGGTGGATCATTTGGGTGGGCTGAAGCTTTCTTT. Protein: CASSSGGSFGWAEAFF.

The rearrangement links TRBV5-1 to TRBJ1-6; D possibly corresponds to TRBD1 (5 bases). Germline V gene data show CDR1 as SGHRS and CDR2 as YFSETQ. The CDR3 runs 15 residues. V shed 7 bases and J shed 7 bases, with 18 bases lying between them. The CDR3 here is CASGRVDSENSPLHF. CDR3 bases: TGCGCCAGCGGCCGAGTAGACAGTGAGAATTCACCCCTCCACTTT.

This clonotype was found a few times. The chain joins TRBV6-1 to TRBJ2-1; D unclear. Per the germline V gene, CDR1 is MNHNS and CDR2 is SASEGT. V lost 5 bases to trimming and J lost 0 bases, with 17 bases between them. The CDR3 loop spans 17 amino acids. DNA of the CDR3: TGTGCCAGCAGTCCCCTTCCAAGGACGGACTCCTACAATGAGCAGTTCTTC. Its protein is CASSPLPRTDSYNEQFF.

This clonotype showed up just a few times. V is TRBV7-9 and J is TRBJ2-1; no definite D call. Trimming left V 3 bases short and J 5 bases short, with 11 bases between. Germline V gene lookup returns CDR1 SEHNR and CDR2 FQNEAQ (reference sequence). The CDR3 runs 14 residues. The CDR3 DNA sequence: TGTGCCAGCAGCTTGGAGTTCGGAAACAATGAGCAGTTCTTC. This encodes CASSLEFGNNEQFF.

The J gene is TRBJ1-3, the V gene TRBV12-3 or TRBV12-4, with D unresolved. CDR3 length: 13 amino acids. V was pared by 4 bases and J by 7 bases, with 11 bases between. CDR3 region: CASSSNWVNTIYF. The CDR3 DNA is TGTGCCAGCAGTTCCAATTGGGTTAACACCATATATTTT.

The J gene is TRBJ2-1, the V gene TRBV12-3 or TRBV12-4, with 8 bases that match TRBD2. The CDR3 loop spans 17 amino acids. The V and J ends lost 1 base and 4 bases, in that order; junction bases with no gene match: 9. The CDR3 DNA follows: TGTGCCAGCAGTTTAGGCGCCCTAGCGGGTTGGTACAATGAGCAGTTCTTC. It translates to CASSLGALAGWYNEQFF.

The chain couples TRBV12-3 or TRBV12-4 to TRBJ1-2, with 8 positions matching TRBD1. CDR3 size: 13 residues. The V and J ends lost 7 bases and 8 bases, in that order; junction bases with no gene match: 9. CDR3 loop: CASTRTGTWGYTF. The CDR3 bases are TGTGCCAGCACCAGGACAGGGACTTGGGGCTACACCTTC.

DNA of the CDR3: TGCAGCGTTGAAATAGCGGGGGGGAACGAGCAGTACTTC. This encodes CSVEIAGGNEQYF. V gene TRBV29-1 combines with J gene TRBJ2-1; 11 bases map to TRBD2. Judging by the DNA end, TRBJ2-7 fits better; the J call may be wrong. This CDR3 region has 13 residues. From germline, CDR1 is SQVTM and CDR2 ANQGSEA.

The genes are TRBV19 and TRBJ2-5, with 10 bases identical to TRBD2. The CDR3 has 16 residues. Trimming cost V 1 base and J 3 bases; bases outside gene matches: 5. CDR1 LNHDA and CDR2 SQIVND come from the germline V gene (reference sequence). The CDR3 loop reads CASSIGPGLAEETQYF. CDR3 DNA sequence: TGTGCCAGTAGTATAGGTCCCGGACTAGCGGAAGAGACCCAGTACTTC.

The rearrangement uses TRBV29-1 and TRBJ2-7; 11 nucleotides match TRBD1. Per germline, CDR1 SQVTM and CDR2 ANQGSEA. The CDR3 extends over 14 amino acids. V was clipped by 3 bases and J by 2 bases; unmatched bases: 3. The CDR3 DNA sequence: TGCAGCGTTGATAAGGGACAGGGGGCCTACGAGCAGTACTTC. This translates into CSVDKGQGAYEQYF.

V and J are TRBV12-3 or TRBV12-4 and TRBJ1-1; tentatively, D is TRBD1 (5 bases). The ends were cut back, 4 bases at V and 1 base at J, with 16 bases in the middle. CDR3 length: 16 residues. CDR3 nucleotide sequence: TGTGCCAGCAGTTGGCGGGAGATCGGGGCGAACACTGAAGCTTTCTTT. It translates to CASSWREIGANTEAFF.

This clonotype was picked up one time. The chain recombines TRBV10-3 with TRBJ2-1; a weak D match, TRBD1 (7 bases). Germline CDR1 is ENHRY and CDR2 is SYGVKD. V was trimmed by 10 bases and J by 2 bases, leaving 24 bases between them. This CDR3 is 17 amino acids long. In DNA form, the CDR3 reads TGTGCCACCTCTCGGGGCAGGGGGACTGAGGCCTACAATGAGCAGTTCTTC. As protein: CATSRGRGTEAYNEQFF.

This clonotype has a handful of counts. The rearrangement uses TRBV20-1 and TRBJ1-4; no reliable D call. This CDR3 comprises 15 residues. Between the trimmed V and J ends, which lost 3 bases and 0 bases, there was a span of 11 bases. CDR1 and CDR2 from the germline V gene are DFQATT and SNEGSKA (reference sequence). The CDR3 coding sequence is TGCAGTGCTAGTCGTCAGTTCCCAACTAATGAAAAACTGTTTTTT. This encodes CSASRQFPTNEKLFF.

The CDR3 loop reads CASSPISHFDIEQFF. CDR3 sequence (DNA): TGTGCCAGCAGCCCAATAAGTCATTTCGATATTGAGCAGTTCTTC. This chain connects TRBV28 to TRBJ2-1; D gene ambiguous. With 6 bases removed from V and 9 bases from J, the gap between germline ends came to 21 bases. Germline CDR1 is MDHEN and CDR2 is SYDVKM. The CDR3 is made up of 15 amino acids. Full variable domain (rest looked up from reference TRBV28 and TRBJ2-1): DVKVTQSSRYLVKRTGEKVFLECVQDMDHENMFWYRQDPGLGLRLIYFSYDVKMKEKGDIPEGYSVSREKKERFSLILESASTNQTSMYLCASSPISHFDIEQFFGPGTRLTVL.

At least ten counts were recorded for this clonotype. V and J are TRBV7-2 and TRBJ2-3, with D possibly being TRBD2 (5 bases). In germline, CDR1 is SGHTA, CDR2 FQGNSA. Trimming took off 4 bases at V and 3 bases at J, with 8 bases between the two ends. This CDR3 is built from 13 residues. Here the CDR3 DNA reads TGTGCCAGCAGCTCTAGCTTTACAGATACGCAGTATTTT. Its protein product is CASSSSFTDTQYF.

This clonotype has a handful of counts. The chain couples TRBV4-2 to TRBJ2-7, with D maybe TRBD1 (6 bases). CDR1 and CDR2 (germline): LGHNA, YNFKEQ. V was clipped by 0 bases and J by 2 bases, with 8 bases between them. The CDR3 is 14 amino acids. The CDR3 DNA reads TGTGCCAGCAGCCAAGATAGGACAGCCTACGAGCAGTACTTC. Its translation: CASSQDRTAYEQYF.

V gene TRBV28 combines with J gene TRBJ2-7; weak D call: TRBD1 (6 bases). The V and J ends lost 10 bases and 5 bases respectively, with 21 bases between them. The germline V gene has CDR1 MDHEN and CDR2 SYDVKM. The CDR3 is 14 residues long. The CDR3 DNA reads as TGTGCCACCCTTCGTCAGGGGCCCTGGGACGAGCAGTACTTC. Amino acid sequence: CATLRQGPWDEQYF.

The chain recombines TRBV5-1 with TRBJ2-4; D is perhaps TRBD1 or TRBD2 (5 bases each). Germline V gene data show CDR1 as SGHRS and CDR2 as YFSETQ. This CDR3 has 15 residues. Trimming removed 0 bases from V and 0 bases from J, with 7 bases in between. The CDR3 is CASSLGGTAKNIQYF. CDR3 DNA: TGCGCCAGCAGCTTGGGAGGGACAGCCAAAAACATTCAGTACTTC.

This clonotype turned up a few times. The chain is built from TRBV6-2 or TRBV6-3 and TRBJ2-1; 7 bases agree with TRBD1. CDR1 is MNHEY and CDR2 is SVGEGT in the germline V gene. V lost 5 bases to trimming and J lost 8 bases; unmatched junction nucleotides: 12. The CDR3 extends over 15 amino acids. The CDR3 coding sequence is TGTGCCAGCAGTCGCGAAAAGACAGGGTCGCATGAGCAGTTCTTC. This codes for CASSREKTGSHEQFF.

CDR3 in DNA: TGCAGCGTTGCCGGAGCCGAAGCGCTCGGGGAGCTGTTTTTT. It specifies CSVAGAEALGELFF. This chain joins TRBV29-1 and TRBJ2-2; D not certain. The CDR3 contains 14 residues. Trimming shortened V by 4 bases and J by 7 bases, and 16 bases separated the two germline ends. In germline, CDR1 is SQVTM, CDR2 ANQGSEA.

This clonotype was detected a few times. The CDR3 protein is CASSLTGTLAWSTDTQYF. CDR3 nucleotides: TGTGCCAGCAGCTTAACGGGGACACTAGCGTGGAGCACAGATACGCAGTATTTT. The chain recombines TRBV7-2 with TRBJ2-3, with D possibly being TRBD2 (7 bases). Trimming stripped 2 bases from V and 0 bases from J, with 18 bases between. The germline CDR1 and CDR2 sequences are SGHTA and FQGNSA. The CDR3 is 18 residues long.

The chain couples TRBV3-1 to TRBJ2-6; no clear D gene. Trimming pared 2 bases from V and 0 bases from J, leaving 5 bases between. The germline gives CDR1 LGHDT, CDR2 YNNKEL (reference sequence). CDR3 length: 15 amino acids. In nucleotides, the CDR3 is TGTGCCAGCAGCCAAATTTACTCTGGGGCCAACGTCCTGACTTTC. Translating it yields CASSQIYSGANVLTF.

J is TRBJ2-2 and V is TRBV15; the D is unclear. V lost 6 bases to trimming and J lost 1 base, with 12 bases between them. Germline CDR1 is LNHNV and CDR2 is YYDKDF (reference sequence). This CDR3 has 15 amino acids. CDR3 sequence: CATRSGQRNTGELFF. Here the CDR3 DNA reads TGTGCCACCAGATCCGGTCAGCGGAACACCGGGGAGCTGTTTTTT.

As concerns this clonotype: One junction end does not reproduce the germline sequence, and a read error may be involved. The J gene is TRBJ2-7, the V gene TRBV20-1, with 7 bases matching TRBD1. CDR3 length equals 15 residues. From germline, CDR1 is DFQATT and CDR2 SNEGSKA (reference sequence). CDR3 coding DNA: TGCAGCGCTAGAGATGGGAGACAGGGAACCTACGAGCAGTACTTC. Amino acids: CSARDGRQGTYEQYF.